The 8 T cell receptor beta chains given below trace back to one sample, sequenced in a study of T cell changes during pregnancy in multiple sclerosis. TCRdb keeps only in-frame clones here, not all; method: immunoSEQ multiplex PCR. The sample gives about 33,000 clones, over 80% of which show up once; about 3% is in the top ten. Sequenced here: CD4+ T cells from peripheral blood mononuclear cells, sampled in the third trimester of pregnancy. These receptors were collected from a female donor in good health, enrolled as a control in a pregnancy study.

The chain couples TRBV4-1 to TRBJ2-7; D might be TRBD2 (7 bases). The germline V gene has CDR1 MGHRA and CDR2 YSYEKL. V lost 3 bases to trimming and J lost 6 bases, with 21 bases between them. The CDR3 runs to 16 residues. CDR3 nucleotide sequence: TGCGCCAGCAGCCACCCTAAGGGGGGACTACTCCGCGAGCAGTACTTC. Encoded protein: CASSHPKGGLLREQYF.

The chain joins TRBV25-1 to TRBJ2-2; tentatively, D is TRBD1 (5 bases). Germline V CDR1 and CDR2: MGHDK, SYGVNS. The CDR3 spans 14 residues. Trimming cost V 9 bases and J 4 bases, with 15 bases left between them. The CDR3 DNA sequence: TGTGCCAGTTCCCCCAGGGTGATCACCGGGGAGCTGTTTTTT. It yields the protein CASSPRVITGELFF. The full variable domain, with the rest looked up from reference TRBV25-1 and TRBJ2-2, is EADIYQTPRYLVIGTGKKITLECSQTMGHDKMYWYQQDPGMELHLIHYSYGVNSTEKGDLSSESTVSRIRTEHFPLTLESARPSHTSQYLCASSPRVITGELFFGEGSRLTVL.

The V gene is TRBV11-2, the J gene TRBJ2-2; the D is unclear. CDR1 and CDR2 (germline): SGHAT, FQNNGV. V was clipped by 3 bases and J by 3 bases, with 14 bases between them. This CDR3 contains 16 residues. As DNA, the CDR3 is TGTGCCAGCAGCTTTCACGACCGAGGTGACACCGGGGAGCTGTTTTTT. Amino acid sequence: CASSFHDRGDTGELFF.

V is TRBV9 and J is TRBJ1-2; TRBD1 aligns across 7 bases. CDR3 size: 13 residues. J was trimmed by 2 bases and V by 2 bases; bases with no gene match: 0. The V gene's germline CDR1 is SGDLS and CDR2 YYNGEE. Here the CDR3 DNA reads TGTGCCAGCAGCGTGACAGGGAACTATGGCTACACCTTC. It encodes CASSVTGNYGYTF.

The rearrangement joins TRBV28 to TRBJ1-1, with D uncertain. CDR1 MDHEN and CDR2 SYDVKM come from the germline V gene. The CDR3 length is 12 residues. Trimming removed 4 bases at V and 11 bases at J, with 14 bases between. CDR3 sequence: CASSSWALHAFF. CDR3 DNA sequence: TGTGCCAGCAGTTCTTGGGCCCTTCATGCTTTCTTT. The full variable domain, its missing parts supplied by reference TRBV28 and TRBJ1-1, is DVKVTQSSRYLVKRTGEKVFLECVQDMDHENMFWYRQDPGLGLRLIYFSYDVKMKEKGDIPEGYSVSREKKERFSLILESASTNQTSMYLCASSSWALHAFFGQGTRLTVV.

The rearrangement links TRBV1 to TRBJ2-2; the D call in the table, TRBD2, was not verified against the DNA. TRBV1 is deemed a pseudogene. The CDR3 sequence is 15 residues long. Here the CDR3 reads CTSSQVDGSGGELFF. DNA for the CDR3: TGCACCAGCAGCCAAGTAGACGGGTCGGGTGGGGAGCTGTTTTTT.

The V call is TRBV29-1, the J call TRBJ1-1, with D possibly being TRBD1 (6 bases). V was trimmed by 4 bases and J by 6 bases, leaving 15 bases between them. The germline V gene has CDR1 SQVTM and CDR2 ANQGSEA. This CDR3 has 13 amino acids. The CDR3 coding sequence is TGCAGCGTTGTGGGGCAGGGGATCTCTGAAGCTTTCTTT. It specifies CSVVGQGISEAFF.

The chain uses TRBV7-2 and TRBJ2-7, with 10 bases identical to TRBD1. In germline, CDR1 is SGHTA, CDR2 FQGNSA. The junction had 6 bases not matched to a gene; V was cut back by 6 bases and J by 4 bases. The CDR3 spans 14 residues. The CDR3 nucleotides read TGTGCCAGCAGTCACGACAGGGGGCCTTACGAGCAGTACTTC. Its protein product is CASSHDRGPYEQYF.